These 11 T cell receptor beta chains came from one sample sequenced in a study of shared clonotypes between healthy human individuals. Only CD45RO-negative cells positively selected for CCR7 counted as naive CD8 cells, so terminally differentiated effector memory CD45RA+ cells were excluded. Repertoires were generated with immunoSEQ multiplex PCR, while TCRdb's copy carries only in-frame clones and drops some. Among roughly 2.1 million clones, approximately 94% were seen once, and the ten largest hold roughly 1.8%. Sequenced: naive CD8+ T cells from PBMCs. The receptor source for this set is a man aged 18 to 29 in good health. Some clones in this sample may be carry-over from other donors' samples.

This clone was found many times. The CDR3 reads CASSLRVRPQGDEQFF. The CDR3 nucleotides are TGTGCCAGCAGCTTAAGGGTCCGTCCCCAGGGCGATGAGCAGTTCTTC. This chain links TRBV11-2 with TRBJ2-1, with a possible D match to TRBD1 (5 bases). The V end lost 2 bases, the J end lost 8 bases, and 19 bases lay between the germline ends. The CDR3 loop spans 16 amino acids. CDR1 is SGHAT and CDR2 is FQNNGV in the germline V gene.

The chain carries TRBV11-2 and TRBJ2-1; TRBD2 matches 10 bases. CDR1 is SGHAT and CDR2 is FQNNGV in the germline V gene. The CDR3 sequence is 16 residues long. V dropped 1 base and J dropped 5; count of bases not matched to a gene: 5. In DNA form, the CDR3 reads TGTGCCAGCAGCTTAGGTACTAGCGGGACTAACAATGAGCAGTTCTTC. This encodes CASSLGTSGTNNEQFF.

The CDR3 is CAISEVAGDIVGELFF. The CDR3 DNA reads TGTGCCATCAGTGAGGTAGCGGGAGATATCGTCGGGGAGCTGTTTTTT. The V call is TRBV10-3, the J call TRBJ2-2; 9 bases map to TRBD2. Per germline, CDR1 ENHRY and CDR2 SYGVKD. V shed 2 bases and J 7 bases; nucleotides not matched to a gene: 8. CDR3 length: 16 residues.

The chain recombines TRBV28 with TRBJ2-3, with D possibly being TRBD2 (7 bases). V lost 7 bases and J lost 1, with 15 bases in between. Germline CDR1 is MDHEN and CDR2 is SYDVKM. This CDR3 contains 15 residues. CDR3 sequence: CASTSGGARTDTQYF. The DNA for the CDR3 is TGTGCCAGCACCAGTGGGGGGGCCCGCACAGATACGCAGTATTTT.

The V gene is TRBV7-2, the J gene TRBJ2-3, with 7 bases identical to TRBD2. Germline V lookup: CDR1 SGHTA, CDR2 FQGNSA. This CDR3 has 16 amino acids. The junction had 6 bases not matched to a gene; V was cut back by 3 bases and J by 0 bases. CDR3 region: CASSLMTGGSTDTQYF. In DNA form, the CDR3 reads TGTGCCAGCAGCTTGATGACGGGAGGTAGCACAGATACGCAGTATTTT.

Concerning this clone: The sample holds other DNA sequences that translate to the same CDR3. The genes are TRBV27 and TRBJ2-7; D gene ambiguous. CDR1 is MNHEY and CDR2 is SMNVEV in the germline V gene (reference sequence). The CDR3 covers 14 residues. V lost 3 bases and J lost 0, with 9 bases in between. This CDR3 reads CASSFGQSSYEQYF. As DNA, the CDR3 is TGTGCCAGCAGTTTCGGGCAGTCCTCCTACGAGCAGTACTTC.

The chain links TRBV5-1 to TRBJ2-7; TRBD1 aligns across 9 bases. Germline V gene data show CDR1 as SGHRS and CDR2 as YFSETQ. J was trimmed by 4 bases and V by 2 bases; bases with no gene match: 7. The CDR3 consists of 15 residues. In DNA, the CDR3 is TGCGCCAGCAGCTTCGGGACAGGGACTTCGTACGAGCAGTACTTC. Translating it yields CASSFGTGTSYEQYF.

This CDR3 is CASSEFRDSYTGELFF. The CDR3 bases are TGCGCCAGCAGCGAATTCCGGGACAGTTACACCGGGGAGCTGTTTTTT. V gene TRBV5-1 combines with J gene TRBJ2-2; TRBD1 matches 7 bases. Unmatched junction bases numbered 9, after V lost 4 bases and J lost 3 bases. The length of the CDR3 is 16 residues. CDR1 SGHRS and CDR2 YFSETQ come from the germline V gene. Using reference TRBV5-1 and TRBJ2-2 for the parts outside the CDR3, the full variable domain is KAGVTQTPRYLIKTRGQQVTLSCSPISGHRSVSWYQQTPGQGLQFLFEYFSETQRNKGNFPGRFSGRQFSNSRSEMNVSTLELGDSALYLCASSEFRDSYTGELFFGEGSRLTVL.

This chain links TRBV15 with TRBJ1-1; D possibly corresponds to TRBD1 (5 bases). Germline V gives CDR1 LNHNV, CDR2 YYDKDF (reference sequence). V lost 1 base and J 7 bases, leaving 7 bases between the germline ends. The CDR3 runs 12 residues. CDR3 in DNA: TGTGCCACCAGCAGAGGAGGGGTTGAAGCTTTCTTT. Translating gives CATSRGGVEAFF.

The rearrangement joins TRBV27 to TRBJ2-7; no firm D call. V was cut by 5 bases and J by 2 bases, with 13 bases left in between. Germline loops: CDR1 MNHEY, CDR2 SMNVEV (reference sequence). This CDR3 contains 14 residues. In DNA, the CDR3 is TGTGCCAGCAGTCTTAATGGCGTTGCCTACGAGCAGTACTTC. Protein product: CASSLNGVAYEQYF.

CDR3 coding DNA: TGCAGCGTTGAAAGGTGGGGAGAAAACTATGGCTACACCTTC. It yields the protein CSVERWGENYGYTF. The rearrangement uses TRBV29-1 and TRBJ1-2; D is uncertain. Trimming removed 2 bases at V and 2 bases at J, with 12 bases between. Germline V lookup: CDR1 SQVTM, CDR2 ANQGSEA. The CDR3 loop spans 14 amino acids.